These 25 T cell receptor beta chains were all obtained from the same sample, sequenced in a study of blood T cell repertoires in COVID-19. The data were produced by immunoSEQ multiplex PCR, yet TCRdb's version contains in-frame clones alone and is incomplete. The data contain some 280,000 clones, approximately 90% of them singletons. Sequencing was done on a sample of peripheral blood. The receptors originated from a woman in her 30s with active or convalescent COVID-19.

As for this clone: At one boundary the junction diverges from the germline segment, which might be a read error. The chain couples TRBV20-1 to TRBJ1-2; TRBD1 matches at 8 bases. Germline V gene data show CDR1 as DFQATT and CDR2 as SNEGSKA (reference sequence). CDR3 length equals 11 residues. The CDR3 DNA is TGCAGTACTAAATCCTTGGACAGGGCCCACTTC. Protein sequence: CSTKSLDRAHF.

The J gene is TRBJ2-3, the V gene TRBV18; D unresolved. Deletions cut 2 bases from V and 1 base from J, with 10 bases between. The germline gives CDR1 KGHSH, CDR2 LQKENI. There are 15 residues in the CDR3. The CDR3 nucleotides are TGTGCCAGCTCACCAAAGAGGTCTGGCACAGATACGCAGTATTTT. Amino acids: CASSPKRSGTDTQYF. The full variable domain, its missing parts supplied by reference TRBV18 and TRBJ2-3, is NAGVMQNPRHLVRRRGQEARLRCSPMKGHSHVYWYRQLPEEGLKFMVYLQKENIIDESGMPKERFSAEFPKEGPSILRIQQVVRGDSAAYFCASSPKRSGTDTQYFGPGTRLTVL.

CDR3: CASSPRVMNTEAFF. The CDR3 region has the DNA TGTGCCAGCAGCCCCCGCGTCATGAACACTGAAGCTTTCTTT. The chain links TRBV13 to TRBJ1-1; D call uncertain. Trimming removed 5 bases at V and 0 bases at J, with 10 bases between. The CDR3 extends over 14 amino acids. The germline V gene encodes CDR1 PRHDT and CDR2 FYEKMQ (reference sequence).

The V gene is TRBV27, the J gene TRBJ1-2; 8 bases map to TRBD1. CDR1 is MNHEY, CDR2 SMNVEV, per germline (reference sequence). The V and J ends lost 8 bases and 8 bases, in that order; junction bases with no gene match: 7. CDR3 size: 12 residues. The CDR3 sequence is CASSLRGQGYTF. CDR3 DNA sequence: TGTGCCAGCTCACTCAGGGGGCAAGGCTACACCTTC.

The rearrangement joins TRBV28 to TRBJ2-3, with D hard to call. Trimming cost V 8 bases and J 3 bases, with 12 bases left between them. Germline CDR1 reads MDHEN; CDR2 reads SYDVKM. The CDR3 spans 13 residues. CDR3 loop: CASVSSITDTQYF. As DNA, the CDR3 is TGTGCCAGCGTCTCGAGCATAACAGATACGCAGTATTTT.

The gene calls are TRBV27 and TRBJ2-7, with 7 bases fitting TRBD1. The CDR3 length is 14 residues. The junction had 3 bases not matched to a gene; V was cut back by 2 bases and J by 2 bases. The germline V gene encodes CDR1 MNHEY and CDR2 SMNVEV (reference sequence). CDR3 in amino acids: CASSLKDRAYEQYF. CDR3 DNA sequence: TGTGCCAGCAGTTTAAAAGACAGGGCCTACGAGCAGTACTTC.

The J gene is TRBJ1-5, the V gene TRBV2; maybe TRBD1 (5 bases). The CDR3 spans 15 residues. V dropped 3 bases and J dropped 1 base, with 10 bases sitting between them. CDR1 is SNHLY, CDR2 FYNNEI, per germline. CDR3 coding DNA: TGTGCCAGCAGTGATCGGGGGGTCAGCAATCAGCCCCAGCATTTT. Protein: CASSDRGVSNQPQHF. The full variable domain, with the rest looked up from reference TRBV2 and TRBJ1-5, is EPEVTQTPSHQVTQMGQEVILRCVPISNHLYFYWYRQILGQKVEFLVSFYNNEISEKSEIFDDQFSVERPDGSNFTLKIRSTKLEDSAMYFCASSDRGVSNQPQHFGDGTRLSIL.

The V and J genes are TRBV4-2 and TRBJ1-3; D remains ambiguous. The CDR3 loop spans 20 amino acids. Deletions cut 4 bases from V and 3 bases from J, with 28 bases between. The germline V gene encodes CDR1 LGHNA and CDR2 YNFKEQ. The CDR3 region is CASSPRPLPGRTGSGNTIYF. The CDR3, as DNA: TGTGCCAGCAGCCCCCGCCCCCTCCCCGGACGGACTGGCAGTGGAAACACCATATATTTT.

V is TRBV27 and J is TRBJ1-2; 9 bases map to TRBD1. The junction had 10 bases not matched to a gene; V was cut back by 2 bases and J by 9 bases. This CDR3 is 15 amino acids long. Germline CDR1 and CDR2: MNHEY and SMNVEV (reference sequence). For the CDR3, the DNA is TGTGCCAGCAGTTTACTCCCGACAGGGGGGGCCCGCTACACCTTC. Its translation is CASSLLPTGGARYTF.

J is TRBJ1-5 and V is TRBV7-8; 8 bases align to TRBD1. CDR1 is SGHVS and CDR2 is FQNEAQ in the germline V gene. This CDR3 is 16 amino acids long. With 2 bases clipped from V and 5 bases from J, the junction kept 8 bases outside the gene matches. The DNA for the CDR3 is TGTGCCAGCAGCTTAAGGTTGGACAGGGACGATCAGCCCCAGCATTTT. This gives the protein CASSLRLDRDDQPQHF.

This clone was detected only a few times. This sequence joins TRBV30 and TRBJ1-5, with 7 nucleotides matching TRBD1. The CDR3 totals 13 residues. Germline V CDR1 and CDR2: GTSNPN, SVGIG (reference sequence). After removal of 1 base from V and 4 bases from J, the junction contained 1 base not matched to a gene. In DNA, the CDR3 is TGTGCCTGGAGTGGACAGGGTAATCAGCCCCAGCATTTT. Encoded protein: CAWSGQGNQPQHF.

V is TRBV19 and J is TRBJ1-1; D unclear. CDR3 size: 15 residues. With 8 bases removed from V and 0 bases from J, the gap between germline ends came to 16 bases. Germline V gene data show CDR1 as LNHDA and CDR2 as SQIVND (reference sequence). CDR3 in amino acids: CASRTGPYMNTEAFF. CDR3 sequence (DNA): TGTGCCAGTCGGACTGGTCCCTATATGAACACTGAAGCTTTCTTT.

This sequence joins TRBV18 and TRBJ1-2; 10 nucleotides agree with TRBD1. The CDR3 contains 14 residues. Germline V gives CDR1 KGHSH, CDR2 LQKENI. V gave up 1 base and J gave up 8 bases; unmatched junction bases: 4. This CDR3 is CASSPRQGAEGYTF. CDR3 sequence (DNA): TGTGCCAGCTCACCACGACAGGGGGCCGAAGGCTACACCTTC.

The rearrangement joins TRBV21-1 to TRBJ2-1; the table's D gene call, TRBD1, was not cross checked with the DNA. TRBV21-1 is marked as a pseudogene. CDR3 length: 19 amino acids. In DNA form, the CDR3 reads TGTGCCAGCAGCCACCCCCAGAAGGGCAGGGCGGTTGAGCTCGATGAGCAGTTCTTC. This translates into CASSHPQKGRAVELDEQFF.

This chain links TRBV28 with TRBJ1-5; unclear D gene. This CDR3 comprises 14 residues. V lost 7 bases to trimming and J lost 7 bases, with 17 bases between them. Looked up from germline, CDR1 is MDHEN and CDR2 is SYDVKM. The CDR3 protein is CASIIAGGEQPQHF. CDR3 DNA: TGTGCCAGCATTATAGCGGGAGGAGAGCAGCCCCAGCATTTT.

This clone turned up a few times. Other DNA variants within this sample encode the same CDR3. J is TRBJ1-2 and V is TRBV7-2; D might be TRBD1 (6 bases). Trimming left V 0 bases short and J 8 bases short, with 13 bases between. Germline CDR1 reads SGHTA; CDR2 reads FQGNSA. The CDR3 has 14 residues. The CDR3 is CASSLASGVGGYTF. The DNA of the CDR3 is TGTGCCAGCAGCTTAGCTTCAGGGGTGGGCGGCTACACCTTC.

The V call is TRBV27, the J call TRBJ2-1; the D gene is possibly TRBD1 (6 bases). The CDR3 sequence is 16 residues long. The germline CDR1 and CDR2 sequences are MNHEY and SMNVEV (reference sequence). The V gene lost 4 bases and the J gene lost 1 base, with 14 bases spanning the gap. DNA for the CDR3: TGTGCCAGCAGTTCAGGGCAGGGGCCGTCCTACAATGAGCAGTTCTTC. Protein: CASSSGQGPSYNEQFF.

The genes are TRBV5-4 and TRBJ1-2; 8 bases agree with TRBD1. With 0 bases clipped from V and 8 bases from J, the junction kept 9 bases outside the gene matches. Germline CDR1 SGHNT, CDR2 YYREEE (reference sequence). The CDR3 covers 15 residues. The CDR3 loop reads CASSLAGGVIRGYTF. The CDR3, as DNA: TGTGCCAGCAGCTTGGCAGGGGGCGTTATTCGAGGCTACACCTTC.

The table lists this clone with a count of one. V gene TRBV19 combines with J gene TRBJ1-2, with TRBD1 matching 9 bases. This CDR3 has 14 residues. V gave up 6 bases and J gave up 4 bases; unmatched junction bases: 6. Germline V gives CDR1 LNHDA, CDR2 SQIVND (reference sequence). CDR3 DNA: TGTGCCAGTAGAAGACAGGGGGGAGGCTATGGCTACACCTTC. Translated: CASRRQGGGYGYTF. The whole variable domain, filled in from reference TRBV19 and TRBJ1-2, reads DGGITQSPKYLFRKEGQNVTLSCEQNLNHDAMYWYRQDPGQGLRLIYYSQIVNDFQKGDIAEGYSVSREKKESFPLTVTSAQKNPTAFYLCASRRQGGGYGYTFGSGTRLTVV.

The rearrangement links TRBV30 to TRBJ2-5; TRBD1 aligns across 7 bases. V lost 5 bases and J lost 3; bases outside the gene matches: 0. This CDR3 has 11 amino acids. Germline loops: CDR1 GTSNPN, CDR2 SVGIG (reference sequence). The CDR3 DNA sequence: TGTGCCTGGGGACAGGAAGAGACCCAGTACTTC. This sequence encodes CAWGQEETQYF.

J is TRBJ1-1 and V is TRBV9; 7 bases are shared with TRBD1. Germline V gene data show CDR1 as SGDLS and CDR2 as YYNGEE. The CDR3 consists of 18 residues. V was clipped by 2 bases and J by 4 bases; unmatched bases: 17. The DNA of the CDR3 is TGTGCCAGCAGCGTTTCTATCCAGGGGGGCCCGTTGGGCACTGAAGCTTTCTTT. This encodes CASSVSIQGGPLGTEAFF.

The gene calls are TRBV6-2 or TRBV6-3 and TRBJ2-7; 7 bases align to TRBD1. The V gene end was trimmed by 5 bases and the J gene end by 4 bases; junction bases not matched to a gene: 11. Germline lookup yields CDR1 MNHEY and CDR2 SVGEGT. The length of the CDR3 is 15 residues. The CDR3 DNA follows: TGTGCCAGCAGTGACAGGGACCCTTCCAATTACGAGCAGTACTTC. It specifies CASSDRDPSNYEQYF.

This clone is a singleton in its sample. The rearrangement links TRBV28 to TRBJ1-2, with D maybe TRBD1 (5 bases). This CDR3 is built from 14 residues. V shed 2 bases and J shed 7 bases, with 14 bases lying between them. Germline CDR1 MDHEN, CDR2 SYDVKM. The CDR3 region is CASSLGLRGAGYTF. In DNA, the CDR3 is TGTGCCAGCAGTTTAGGATTAAGGGGTGCTGGCTACACCTTC.

The chain links TRBV5-1 to TRBJ1-1; D is uncertain. V lost 4 bases to trimming and J lost 0 bases, with 10 bases between them. The CDR3 consists of 14 residues. CDR1 SGHRS and CDR2 YFSETQ come from the germline V gene. CDR3 in amino acids: CASSPGDMNTEAFF. DNA for the CDR3: TGCGCCAGCAGCCCGGGAGATATGAACACTGAAGCTTTCTTT.

The rearrangement joins TRBV4-1 to TRBJ1-2; D possibly corresponds to TRBD1 (5 bases). CDR3 size: 15 residues. Deletions cut 3 bases from V and 0 bases from J, with 11 bases between. Germline V CDR1 and CDR2: MGHRA, YSYEKL. The CDR3 protein is CASSHQDTSNYGYTF. The CDR3 region has the DNA TGCGCCAGCAGCCACCAGGACACCTCTAACTATGGCTACACCTTC.